This passage covers 9 T cell receptor beta chains from one sample sequenced in a study of blood T cell repertoires in COVID-19. The method was immunoSEQ multiplex PCR; TCRdb's version includes in-frame clones alone and lacks a portion of them. The data hold over 85,000 clones, with roughly 80% observed a single time. The sequenced sample was peripheral blood. The source is a man aged 55 to 69 with active or convalescent COVID-19.

This chain links TRBV5-5 with TRBJ2-1; 13 bases agree with TRBD2. V gave up 6 bases and J gave up 5 bases; unmatched junction bases: 5. The CDR3 sequence is 15 residues long. CDR1 is SGHKS, CDR2 YYEKEE, per germline (reference sequence). Here the CDR3 DNA reads TGTGCCAGCACGACGGGACTAGCGGGACACAATGAGCAGTTCTTC. Protein sequence: CASTTGLAGHNEQFF. Filled out from reference TRBV5-5 and TRBJ2-1, the complete variable domain reads DAGVTQSPTHLIKTRGQQVTLRCSPISGHKSVSWYQQVLGQGPQFIFQYYEKEERGRGNFPDRFSARQFPNYSSELNVNALLLGDSALYLCASTTGLAGHNEQFFGPGTRLTVL.

V gene TRBV18 combines with J gene TRBJ2-2; possible D gene TRBD2, 6 bases. CDR1 is KGHSH, CDR2 LQKENI, per germline. V was trimmed by 4 bases and J by 6 bases, leaving 18 bases between them. The CDR3 length is 16 residues. CDR3 region: CASSLRDGTGSGELFF. CDR3 sequence (DNA): TGTGCCAGCTCACTCCGGGACGGGACTGGATCCGGGGAGCTGTTTTTT. The whole variable domain, filled in from reference TRBV18 and TRBJ2-2, reads NAGVMQNPRHLVRRRGQEARLRCSPMKGHSHVYWYRQLPEEGLKFMVYLQKENIIDESGMPKERFSAEFPKEGPSILRIQQVVRGDSAAYFCASSLRDGTGSGELFFGEGSRLTVL.

The V and J genes are TRBV7-2 and TRBJ1-4; D call uncertain. Germline loops: CDR1 SGHTA, CDR2 FQGNSA. This CDR3 spans 13 amino acids. Trimming left V 1 base short and J 8 bases short, with 8 bases between. CDR3 sequence: CASSLGVWEKLFF. In nucleotides, the CDR3 is TGTGCCAGCAGCTTAGGCGTATGGGAAAAACTGTTTTTT.

The chain recombines TRBV6-5 with TRBJ2-1, with D possibly TRBD1 on 6 matching bases. The CDR3 loop spans 16 amino acids. The V end lost 2 bases, the J end lost 1 base, and 12 bases lay between the germline ends. Germline V gives CDR1 MNHEY, CDR2 SVGAGI. The CDR3 DNA reads TGTGCCAGCAGTTACGAGCGTACAGGGTCCTACAATGAGCAGTTCTTC. Translating gives CASSYERTGSYNEQFF.

This rearrangement joins TRBV27 to TRBJ1-5; D is perhaps TRBD1 (6 bases). The V gene lost 6 bases and the J gene lost 1 base, with 22 bases spanning the gap. This CDR3 has 18 residues. Per germline, CDR1 MNHEY and CDR2 SMNVEV (reference sequence). CDR3 DNA: TGTGCCAGCAGCCGAGGTAGGGGGGGCTATACGAGCAATCAGCCCCAGCATTTT. Its protein is CASSRGRGGYTSNQPQHF.

CDR3 coding DNA: TGTGCCAGCTCACGGGTCCCGGGACTAGCGGGGGAGCAGTTCTTC. Its translation: CASSRVPGLAGEQFF. The rearrangement uses TRBV18 and TRBJ2-1; TRBD2 matches 13 bases. The length of the CDR3 is 15 residues. With V trimmed by 4 bases and J by 10 bases, 7 bases remained unmatched. The germline V gene encodes CDR1 KGHSH and CDR2 LQKENI.

V gene TRBV21-1 combines with J gene TRBJ2-3; the table names TRBD1, a call not compared with the DNA. TRBV21-1 is a pseudogene segment. The CDR3 is 15 residues long. CDR3 nucleotides: TGTGCCAGCCTGGGACAGGGGGCAAAGGCAGATACGCAGTATTTT. Protein product: CASLGQGAKADTQYF.

The chain joins TRBV18 to TRBJ1-1; 10 bases fit TRBD1. J lost 0 bases, V lost 3 bases, and 4 bases had no gene match. The CDR3 runs to 16 residues. Germline CDR1 is KGHSH and CDR2 is LQKENI. The CDR3 nucleotides are TGTGCCAGCTCACCCGGGACAGGGGTGATGAACACTGAAGCTTTCTTT. Translated: CASSPGTGVMNTEAFF.

This clone showed up just a few times. The genes are TRBV7-3 and TRBJ2-2; 8 nucleotides align to TRBD2. The V segment lost 2 bases and the J segment 1 base; nucleotides outside the gene matches: 3. From germline, CDR1 is SGHTA and CDR2 FQGTGA. CDR3 length: 16 amino acids. The CDR3 nucleotides read TGTGCCAGCAGCTTAGCAAGCGGGGGGAACACCGGGGAGCTGTTTTTT. Translated, it gives CASSLASGGNTGELFF.